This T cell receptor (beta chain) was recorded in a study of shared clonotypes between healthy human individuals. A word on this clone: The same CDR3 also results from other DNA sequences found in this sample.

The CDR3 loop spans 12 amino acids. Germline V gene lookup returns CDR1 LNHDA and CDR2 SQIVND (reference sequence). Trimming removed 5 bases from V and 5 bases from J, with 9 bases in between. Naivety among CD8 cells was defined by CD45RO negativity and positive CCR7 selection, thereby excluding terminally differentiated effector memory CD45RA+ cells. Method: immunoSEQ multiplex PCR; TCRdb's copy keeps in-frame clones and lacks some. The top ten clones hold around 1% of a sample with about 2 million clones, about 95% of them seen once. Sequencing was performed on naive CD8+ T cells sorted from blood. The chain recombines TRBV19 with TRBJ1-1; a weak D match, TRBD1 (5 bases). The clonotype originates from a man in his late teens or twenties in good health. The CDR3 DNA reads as TGTGCCAGTAGTTGGGGGGATACTGAAGCTTTCTTT. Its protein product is CASSWGDTEAFF.